This T cell receptor (beta chain) comes out of a study of CD8 T cells in Susac syndrome. In the study overall: Patients with Susac syndrome, at blood draw, were therapy-naive, on corticosteroids, or on intravenous immunoglobulin alone.

This clonotype was detected ten times or more. Per the germline V gene, CDR1 is KGHSH and CDR2 is LQKENI. CDR3 size: 11 residues. The V end was cut by 8 bases, the J end by 4 bases, with 8 bases between. The RNA input was about 0.45 to 1 ug, and it was reverse transcribed with random hexamers. From the immunoSEQ multiplex PCR reads, TCRdb called clonotypes with MiXCR, one entry per CDR3 protein. The data hold some 150,000 distinct CDR3 sequences, with 95% observed a single time. Sequencing was performed on CD4+ T cells from PBMCs. The origin of this receptor is a human donor with Susac syndrome. The rearrangement links TRBV18 to TRBJ2-5; D unresolved. CDR3 DNA sequence: TGTGCCAGCAGCCCGGGAGAGACCCAGTACTTC. Its translation: CASSPGETQYF. The full variable domain, in which reference TRBV18 and TRBJ2-5 provide the parts outside the CDR3, is NAGVMQNPRHLVRRRGQEARLRCSPMKGHSHVYWYRQLPEEGLKFMVYLQKENIIDESGMPKERFSAEFPKEGPSILRIQQVVRGDSAAYFCASSPGETQYFGPGTRLLVL.